Presented here are 19 T cell receptor beta chains from one specimen sequenced in a study of blood T cell repertoires in COVID-19. Some clones are missing from TCRdb's copy, which holds only in-frame ones; the method was immunoSEQ multiplex PCR. The sample carries around 250,000 clones, 75% to 90% recorded once. The sequencing input was peripheral blood. The receptors were sampled from a human donor in a cohort sampled during active COVID-19.

This rearrangement joins TRBV19 to TRBJ1-1; 7 nucleotides line up with TRBD1. V shed 5 bases, J shed 3 bases, and the junction held 6 bases outside the gene matches. CDR1 and CDR2 from the germline V gene are LNHDA and SQIVND (reference sequence). The CDR3 contains 14 residues. The CDR3 sequence: CASSWQGDHTEAFF. The CDR3 DNA is TGTGCCAGTAGTTGGCAGGGGGACCACACTGAAGCTTTCTTT.

V and J are TRBV11-2 and TRBJ1-2; D not certain. Trimming cost V 7 bases and J 3 bases, with 15 bases left between them. CDR1 and CDR2 (germline): SGHAT, FQNNGV. The CDR3 length is 14 residues. The CDR3, as DNA: TGTGCCAGCACCCCCGCCGGTTCTGACTATGGCTACACCTTC. It yields the protein CASTPAGSDYGYTF.

This sequence joins TRBV7-9 and TRBJ2-5; 7 positions match TRBD2. Germline lookup yields CDR1 SEHNR and CDR2 FQNEAQ (reference sequence). Losses at the gene ends were 2 bases for V and 5 bases for J; bases not matched to a gene: 8. The CDR3 is 15 amino acids. The CDR3 coding sequence is TGTGCCAGCAGCTTACGACTAGCCGGTGAGGAGACCCAGTACTTC. This encodes CASSLRLAGEETQYF.

The sample holds one count of this clone. The chain links TRBV5-1 to TRBJ2-2; TRBD2 is a possible D gene (6 bases). The germline V gene encodes CDR1 SGHRS and CDR2 YFSETQ. Deletions cut 3 bases from V and 1 base from J, with 13 bases between. The CDR3 is made up of 16 amino acids. The CDR3 DNA reads TGCGCCAGCAGCTGGATGGAGGGGAGGAACACCGGGGAGCTGTTTTTT. This codes for CASSWMEGRNTGELFF.

The rearrangement joins TRBV5-6 to TRBJ2-7; D unclear. V was trimmed by 2 bases and J by 6 bases, leaving 12 bases between them. CDR1 and CDR2 (germline): SGHDT, YYEEEE. The CDR3 consists of 13 residues. Here the CDR3 reads CASSFPPSGEQYF. CDR3 DNA sequence: TGTGCCAGCAGCTTCCCTCCCTCGGGCGAGCAGTACTTC.

This chain connects TRBV6-1 to TRBJ1-5; TRBD1 is a possible D gene (5 bases). V was clipped by 3 bases and J by 6 bases, with 12 bases between them. CDR1 and CDR2 from the germline V gene are MNHNS and SASEGT. The CDR3 has 14 amino acids. The CDR3 DNA sequence: TGTGCCAGCAGTGAGGGGCCCTCTAGTCAGCCCCAGCATTTT. Translated, it gives CASSEGPSSQPQHF.

The J gene is TRBJ1-1, the V gene TRBV19; 9 nucleotides align to TRBD1. The CDR3 is made up of 18 amino acids. The junction had 17 bases not matched to a gene; V was cut back by 4 bases and J by 5 bases. Per the germline V gene, CDR1 is LNHDA and CDR2 is SQIVND (reference sequence). The CDR3: CASSRKGTGGRYETEAFF. Here the CDR3 DNA reads TGTGCCAGTAGTAGGAAAGGAACAGGGGGCCGGTATGAAACTGAAGCTTTCTTT. Full variable domain (remainder filled in from reference TRBV19 and TRBJ1-1): DGGITQSPKYLFRKEGQNVTLSCEQNLNHDAMYWYRQDPGQGLRLIYYSQIVNDFQKGDIAEGYSVSREKKESFPLTVTSAQKNPTAFYLCASSRKGTGGRYETEAFFGQGTRLTVV.

The V call is TRBV2, the J call TRBJ2-3; D perhaps matches TRBD2 (5 bases). This CDR3 is 14 amino acids long. V was trimmed by 3 bases and J by 8 bases, leaving 15 bases between them. Germline values: CDR1 SNHLY, CDR2 FYNNEI. For the CDR3, the DNA is TGTGCCAGCAGTGACCGAAGTAGGGCGGGTACGCAGTATTTT. This encodes CASSDRSRAGTQYF.

The chain recombines TRBV4-1 with TRBJ1-2; the D gene is possibly TRBD1 (5 bases). Germline V CDR1 and CDR2: MGHRA, YSYEKL. The CDR3 spans 16 residues. Trimming removed 0 bases at V and 6 bases at J, with 17 bases between. CDR3 nucleotide sequence: TGCGCCAGCAGCCAAGATTCGGGCGTAAGGGGCAATGGCTACACCTTC. Protein: CASSQDSGVRGNGYTF.

The genes are TRBV19 and TRBJ2-1; 10 nucleotides agree with TRBD1. The germline V gene encodes CDR1 LNHDA and CDR2 SQIVND (reference sequence). The J segment lost 8 bases and the V segment lost 5 bases, leaving 9 bases of the junction unmatched. The length of the CDR3 is 15 residues. The CDR3 DNA sequence: TGTGCCAGTAGTCCGCGACAGGGGGCTAGTGATGAGCAGTTCTTC. Protein product: CASSPRQGASDEQFF.

The V and J genes are TRBV6-5 and TRBJ1-3; D possibly corresponds to TRBD1 (6 bases). Trimming took 8 bases from V and 2 from J, leaving 16 bases between them. Germline V gene sequence: CDR1 MNHEY, CDR2 SVGAGI. The CDR3 is 15 amino acids. CDR3 nucleotides: TGTGCCAGCCCTTCCAGGGGATTGGCTGGAAACACCATATATTTT. It encodes CASPSRGLAGNTIYF.

This chain uses TRBV19 with TRBJ1-3, with TRBD1 identical over 11 bases. The CDR3 covers 18 residues. CDR1 and CDR2 (germline): LNHDA, SQIVND (reference sequence). Unmatched junction bases numbered 14, after V lost 6 bases and J lost 4 bases. For the CDR3, the DNA is TGTGCCAGTAGCCTACCTGGGACAGGGGGAAGGCGCGGAAACACCATATATTTT. The encoded protein is CASSLPGTGGRRGNTIYF.

The chain links TRBV5-4 to TRBJ2-1, with TRBD2 matching over 11 bases. Losses at the gene ends were 5 bases for V and 2 bases for J; bases not matched to a gene: 6. The CDR3 contains 16 residues. CDR1 and CDR2 from the germline V gene are SGHNT and YYREEE (reference sequence). CDR3 bases: TGTGCCAGCAGGACAGGGACTAGCGGAGCCTACAATGAGCAGTTCTTC. Its translation: CASRTGTSGAYNEQFF.

The chain couples TRBV13 to TRBJ2-5; a possible D gene is TRBD2 (6 bases). The V gene lost 3 bases and the J gene lost 4 bases, with 15 bases spanning the gap. The CDR3 is made up of 15 amino acids. Germline V gene data show CDR1 as PRHDT and CDR2 as FYEKMQ (reference sequence). The CDR3 nucleotides are TGTGCCAGCAGCTTTAGTACTAGCCTCTTAGAGACCCAGTACTTC. Its protein product is CASSFSTSLLETQYF.

This rearrangement joins TRBV4-1 to TRBJ2-1; 9 nucleotides agree with TRBD1. The CDR3 runs to 17 residues. J gave up 8 bases and V 0 bases, and 11 bases lay outside the gene matches. Germline values: CDR1 MGHRA, CDR2 YSYEKL. In nucleotides, the CDR3 is TGCGCCAGCAGCCAAGATGAACGGGACAGGGTTTTCTATGAGCAGTTCTTC. As protein: CASSQDERDRVFYEQFF.

CDR3 protein: CASTPGDSKETQYF. CDR3 in DNA: TGTGCCAGCACCCCGGGGGACAGTAAAGAGACCCAGTACTTC. The rearrangement joins TRBV2 to TRBJ2-5, with a weak D call TRBD1 (7 bases). V was cut by 7 bases and J by 3 bases, with 15 bases left in between. The CDR3 has 14 amino acids. Germline-derived CDR1 and CDR2 are SNHLY and FYNNEI. Supplemented by reference TRBV2 and TRBJ2-5, the full variable domain reads EPEVTQTPSHQVTQMGQEVILRCVPISNHLYFYWYRQILGQKVEFLVSFYNNEISEKSEIFDDQFSVERPDGSNFTLKIRSTKLEDSAMYFCASTPGDSKETQYFGPGTRLLVL.

This chain uses TRBV19 with TRBJ1-2; a weak D match, TRBD1 (6 bases). Germline V gene data show CDR1 as LNHDA and CDR2 as SQIVND (reference sequence). CDR3 length equals 14 residues. The ends were cut back, 6 bases at V and 10 bases at J, with 21 bases in the middle. As DNA, the CDR3 is TGTGCCAGTAGGAAAGACGGGACACACTTTGCCTACACCTTC. Amino acid sequence: CASRKDGTHFAYTF.

The V gene is TRBV11-2, the J gene TRBJ2-1; D may be TRBD1 (7 bases). Trimming left V 1 base short and J 8 bases short, with 12 bases between. This CDR3 is built from 14 residues. Germline V gives CDR1 SGHAT, CDR2 FQNNGV. The CDR3 coding sequence is TGTGCCAGCAGCTTAGCAGTCAGGGGGGATGAGCAGTTCTTC. As protein: CASSLAVRGDEQFF. The complete variable domain, with remaining parts taken from reference TRBV11-2 and TRBJ2-1, reads EAGVAQSPRYKIIEKRQSVAFWCNPISGHATLYWYQQILGQGPKLLIQFQNNGVVDDSQLPKDRFSAERLKGVDSTLKIQPAKLEDSAVYLCASSLAVRGDEQFFGPGTRLTVL.

The chain couples TRBV5-8 to TRBJ1-5; perhaps TRBD1 as D (6 bases). V lost 2 bases, J lost 2 bases, and 8 bases lay in between. Germline V gives CDR1 SGHTS, CDR2 YDEGEE. CDR3 length: 14 amino acids. The CDR3 DNA follows: TGTGCCAGCAGCTTAGGGGGTGGCAATCAGCCCCAGCATTTT. This sequence encodes CASSLGGGNQPQHF.